This TCR beta chain was observed in a study of blood T cell repertoires in COVID-19. Profiled with immunoSEQ multiplex PCR; TCRdb holds only in-frame clones, not every one. The sample holds about 470,000 clones, around 87% seen once. The sequencing sample was made of PBMCs or T cells enriched from blood (not recorded which). The TCR originated in a woman aged 18 to 35 who had recovered from COVID-19.

CDR3 bases: TGTGCCAGCAGCTTTGGGGCGGGGGGGCAGGATACGCAGTATTTT. Its protein is CASSFGAGGQDTQYF. V is TRBV7-8 and J is TRBJ2-3; TRBD2 agrees at 9 bases. This CDR3 contains 15 residues. In germline, CDR1 is SGHVS, CDR2 FQNEAQ. J lost 6 bases, V lost 3 bases, and 7 bases had no gene match. Supplemented by reference TRBV7-8 and TRBJ2-3, the full variable domain reads GAGVSQSPRYKVAKRGQDVALRCDPISGHVSLFWYQQALGQGPEFLTYFQNEAQLDKSGLPSDRFFAERPEGSVSTLKIQRTQQEDSAVYLCASSFGAGGQDTQYFGPGTRLTVL.